This T cell receptor beta chain emerged from a study of cytomegalovirus exposure and HLA in healthy donors. Study-level results: Follow-up analysis later connected one missense variant in DCLRE1C with trimming of TCR beta V- and J-genes. Across HLA loci, a later analysis found differing TCR association rates, with DRB1 most and HLA-C fewest. Indistinguishable V segments such as TRBV6-2 and TRBV6-3 were excluded.

The V gene's germline CDR1 is MDHEN and CDR2 SYDVKM. The CDR3 has 17 amino acids. V trimming: 6 bases; J trimming: 1 base; junction bases outside the gene matches: 9. PCR involved 60 Vbeta and 13 Jbeta primers. TCRdb's table, derived via immunoSEQ multiplex PCR, lists solely in-frame clones and lacks some. The top ten hold approximately 1.5% of the sample, which has around 170,000 clones, almost 80% seen once. Only a few counts were recorded for this clone. Its antigen is unidentified. The sample comprised PBMCs. The clonotype originates from a male donor in good health and CMV-seronegative. V gene TRBV28 combines with J gene TRBJ1-5, with 10 bases fitting TRBD1. The CDR3 loop is CASRPTGGGGSNQPQHF. In nucleotides, the CDR3 is TGTGCCAGCAGGCCGACAGGGGGCGGAGGAAGCAATCAGCCCCAGCATTTT.